This is a list of T cell receptor beta chains from one sample in a study of T-cell reconstitution after alpha-beta-depleted transplantation in children. TCRdb reprocessed the PCR reads with MiXCR, giving one entry per CDR3 protein. The sample has approximately 97,000 distinct CDR3 sequences, around 6.1% seen once. Sequencing was performed on PBMCs, mostly from graft donor cells, taken 60 days after TCRalphabeta/CD19-depleted stem cell transplant. The source of these receptors is a female patient aged 2-9 years who had a stem cell transplant for Fanconi anemia, so the T cells may come from the graft donor. Both conserved end residues are part of each CDR3. D genes are given only for firm matches. Size values are once, few and many counts, or a class for expanded clones, and some rows have none.

many	.	TRBV7-2	TRBJ2-1	CASSLSRSHNEQFF	TGTGCCAGCAGCTTAAGTAGGAGTCACAATGAGCAGTTCTTC
few	.	TRBV15	TRBJ2-7	CATSSPPYEQYF	TGTGCCACCAGCAGTCCACCGTACGAGCAGTACTTC
many	.	TRBV20-1	TRBJ1-5	CSVRPWGGDQPQHF	TGCAGTGTTCGCCCATGGGGAGGGGATCAGCCCCAGCATTTT
many	.	TRBV7-8	TRBJ2-1	CASSSGPSSYNEQFF	TGTGCCAGCAGCTCGGGACCTAGCTCCTACAATGAGCAGTTCTTC
many	.	TRBV18	TRBJ2-7	CASSPRQNFYEQYF	TGTGCCAGCTCACCACGACAGAACTTCTACGAGCAGTACTTC
many	.	TRBV29-1	TRBJ2-1	CSVSDRYNEQFF	TGCAGCGTTTCTGACAGGTACAATGAGCAGTTCTTC
few	.	TRBV7-9	TRBJ2-7	CASSLTGIHYEQYF	TGTGCCAGCAGCCTCACAGGGATACACTACGAGCAGTACTTC
many	TRBD1	TRBV5-1	TRBJ1-1	CASSLDRSGGSYEAFF	TGCGCCAGCAGCTTGGATCGCTCAGGGGGTTCCTATGAAGCTTTCTTT
many	.	TRBV7-9	TRBJ2-3	CASSLGQINTDTQYF	TGTGCCAGCAGCCTCGGACAGATTAACACAGATACGCAGTATTTT
many	.	TRBV7-2	TRBJ2-3	CASRTRGADIDTQYF	TGTGCCAGCAGGACTCGGGGGGCCGATATAGATACGCAGTATTTT
many	.	TRBV10-3	TRBJ1-1	CAIKRGTEAFF	TGTGCCATCAAGAGAGGCACTGAAGCTTTCTTT
few	TRBD1	TRBV18	TRBJ1-4	CASSQTGRANEKLFF	TGTGCCAGCTCTCAGACAGGGCGTGCTAATGAAAAACTGTTTTTT
many	TRBD1	TRBV29-1	TRBJ2-7	CSVERDRGYEQYF	TGCAGCGTTGAAAGGGACAGGGGTTACGAGCAGTACTTC
few	TRBD2	TRBV20-1	TRBJ2-7	CSASGTSGKYEQYF	TGCAGTGCTTCCGGGACTAGCGGGAAATACGAGCAGTACTTC
many	.	TRBV7-2	TRBJ2-1	CATAGHWVREQFF	TGTGCCACCGCGGGGCACTGGGTAAGGGAGCAGTTCTTC
.	TRBD2	TRBV10-3	TRBJ2-6	CAISEREGTGANVLTF	TGTGCCATCAGTGAACGGGAGGGTACTGGGGCCAACGTCCTGACTTTC
.	TRBD2	TRBV3-1	TRBJ2-7	CASGGSPYEQYF	TGTGCCTCCGGGGGGTCCCCCTACGAGCAGTACTTC
few	.	TRBV28	TRBJ1-2	CASSLETASLNYGYTF	TGTGCCAGCAGTTTAGAAACAGCTTCACTTAACTATGGCTACACCTTC
many	TRBD1	TRBV28	TRBJ2-7	CASSIPGQGPYEQYF	TGTGCCAGCAGTATCCCGGGACAGGGACCCTACGAGCAGTACTTC
many	TRBD2	TRBV6-4	TRBJ2-1	CASRMTSGRTKQFF	TGTGCCAGCAGAATGACTAGCGGGAGAACTAAGCAGTTCTTC
many	.	TRBV11-2	TRBJ2-3	CASTPVDGSTDTQYF	TGTGCCAGCACCCCCGTAGATGGGAGCACAGATACGCAGTATTTT
many	.	TRBV20-1	TRBJ2-3	CSARLSPDTQYF	TGCAGTGCTAGACTAAGCCCAGATACGCAGTATTTT
many	.	TRBV7-9	TRBJ1-4	CASSLGGLGNEKLFF	TGTGCCAGCAGCTTAGGCGGCCTGGGGAATGAAAAACTGTTTTTT
many	.	TRBV7-9	TRBJ2-3	CASSITNRETDTQYF	TGTGCCAGCAGCATAACCAACAGGGAGACAGATACGCAGTATTTT
few	TRBD2	TRBV2	TRBJ2-1	CASSEAGLAGWIF	TGTGCCAGCAGTGAAGCGGGACTAGCGGGGTGGATCTTC
many	TRBD2	TRBV3-1	TRBJ2-7	CASSLLQRGGYEQYF	TGTGCCAGCAGCCTACTTCAGCGGGGGGGCTACGAGCAGTACTTC
.	.	TRBV6-1	TRBJ1-5	CASSQDITQPQHF	TGTGCCAGCAGTCAGGACATCACTCAGCCCCAGCATTTT
few	.	TRBV12-3/TRBV12-4	TRBJ1-5	CASSFYQGNQPQHF	TGTGCCAGCAGTTTTTACCAAGGCAATCAGCCCCAGCATTTT
many	.	TRBV28	TRBJ2-7	CASSKPNRGLSYEQYF	TGTGCCAGCAGTAAGCCGAATCGGGGGCTCTCCTACGAGCAGTACTTC
many	.	TRBV30	TRBJ2-5	CAWSGGAGTQYF	TGTGCCTGGAGTGGGGGGGCCGGGACCCAGTACTTC
.	.	TRBV28	TRBJ2-7	CASGAGNF	TGTGCCAGTGGGGCAGGGAACTTC
many	.	TRBV5-1	TRBJ2-7	CASSSGRSSYEQYF	TGCGCCAGCAGCTCTGGGCGTAGCTCCTACGAGCAGTACTTC
.	TRBD2	TRBV27	TRBJ2-3	CASSLPPGTSGVTQYF	TGTGCCAGCAGTTTACCGCCCGGGACTAGCGGGGTTACGCAGTATTTT
many	.	TRBV6-5	TRBJ1-1	CASSYDRYYEAFF	TGTGCCAGCAGTTACGACAGATATTATGAAGCTTTCTTT
many	TRBD2	TRBV7-8	TRBJ2-7	CASSWPGLEAYEQYF	TGTGCCAGCAGCTGGCCGGGACTAGAAGCCTACGAGCAGTACTTC
few	.	TRBV30	TRBJ1-4	CARNEGRHNEKLFF	TGTGCCCGAAATGAGGGGCGCCATAATGAAAAACTGTTTTTT
many	.	TRBV29-1	TRBJ2-1	CSVEVGRQNEQFF	TGCAGCGTTGAAGTTGGTCGACAGAATGAGCAGTTCTTC
few	TRBD2	TRBV20-1	TRBJ2-7	CSARDVGSGTTEQYF	TGCAGTGCTAGAGATGTCGGAAGCGGGACCACCGAGCAGTACTTC